This entry concerns a single T cell receptor (beta chain). Its antigen is still unknown. No base-level quality is on record; no much larger clone is a single base apart. This sample stems from a study of T cell changes during pregnancy in multiple sclerosis (dated by TCRdb to about 2019). Background for the entire study: Changes in the T cell repertoire over the course of pregnancy were examined in this study in women with multiple sclerosis.

The library was prepared using the immunoSEQ multiplex PCR assay. TCRdb took over this immuneACCESS table, retaining in-frame rearrangements with V and J assigned. Such tables are incomplete; in checked studies, under half of the missing clones stem from an unresolved V gene, and the remainder is unexplained. The sample table lists over 50,000 clones, approximately 87% of them with a count of one. Less than 6% of the sample is in the top ten clones. The cysteine opens and the phenylalanine closes a CDR3 of 17 amino acids. The sequence is cut down to CDR3 DNA, 51 bases in frame from base 1. V is pared back by 4 bases and J by 7 bases, with 21 bases lying between the germline termini.

This clonotype was obtained from a human donor whose cells served as feeder cells for cultures in a pregnancy study. Recombination connected TRBV5-3 to TRBJ1-6, with no reliable assignment of the D segment. Being an ORF, TRBV5-3 has a function that is uncertain. The sequenced sample consisted of peripheral blood from another person, used as feeder cells. DNA sequence: TGTGCCAGAAGCCCTGCCCGCAGGAGGGAAGACAATTCACCCCTCCACTTT. Translated, it reads CARSPARRREDNSPLHF.